This T cell receptor (beta chain) was documented in a study of long-term antiretroviral therapy in people with HIV. The authors ran the immunoSEQ assay, v3.0, at survey level. Target depth was roughly 40,000-50,000 T-cell genomes per sample. This table comes from immunoSEQ multiplex PCR, and its TCRdb copy is limited to in-frame clones, with some not included. The data show 2,500 to 3,000 clones, 79% seen once. Findings of the study overall: HIV repertoires showed narrower CDR3 length ranges than controls.

In germline, CDR1 is SGHRS, CDR2 YFSETQ. This CDR3 has 14 amino acids. Deletions cut 4 bases from V and 1 base from J, with 11 bases between. A word on this clone: The antigen remains undetermined.

Every single participant having HIV got treatment inside the United States. Cryopreserved PBMC samples of about 1-11 million cells were used for DNA extraction. This specimen was unsorted PBMCs, taken 0.4 years before starting antiretroviral therapy. The clonotype originates from a woman aged 40 to 50 with HIV. This sequence joins TRBV5-1 and TRBJ1-2, with a weak D call TRBD1 (6 bases). CDR3 bases: TGCGCCAGCAGCAAAGAACAGGGTAACTATGGCTACACCTTC. Its translation: CASSKEQGNYGYTF.